The 24 T cell receptor beta chains reported below all come from one sample, sequenced in a study of T cell changes during pregnancy in multiple sclerosis. Sequencing was performed with immunoSEQ multiplex PCR; in TCRdb, only in-frame clones are kept and a portion is missing. The sample lists around 70,000 clones, almost 95% occurring once. The input for sequencing was peripheral blood, taken before pregnancy. The receptors derive from a female donor with multiple sclerosis, enrolled in a pregnancy study.

This clone was picked up one time. This chain connects TRBV7-9 to TRBJ2-3, with 14 nucleotides matching TRBD2. The trim removed 5 bases at V and 4 bases at J, leaving 2 bases unmatched. CDR1 is SEHNR, CDR2 FQNEAQ, per germline (reference sequence). The CDR3 spans 15 residues. The CDR3 sequence is CASSRTSGRSDTQYF. The CDR3 region has the DNA TGTGCCAGCAGCAGGACTAGCGGGAGGTCAGATACGCAGTATTTT.

V usage is TRBV18 and J usage is TRBJ2-1, with D unresolved. The germline gives CDR1 KGHSH, CDR2 LQKENI. Trimming removed 3 bases at V and 0 bases at J, with 12 bases between. This CDR3 contains 16 residues. CDR3 coding DNA: TGTGCCAGCTCACCCCAGACTGTGAGCTCCTACAATGAGCAGTTCTTC. Its protein product is CASSPQTVSSYNEQFF.

The rearrangement links TRBV28 to TRBJ1-2; 9 nucleotides align to TRBD1. The V gene end was trimmed by 3 bases and the J gene end by 5 bases; junction bases not matched to a gene: 7. Germline V CDR1 and CDR2: MDHEN, SYDVKM. This CDR3 region has 15 residues. The DNA of the CDR3 is TGTGCCAGCAGTTTTCTTCCAGGACAGGGGTATGGCTACACCTTC. Its protein is CASSFLPGQGYGYTF.

V usage is TRBV5-1 and J usage is TRBJ2-7, with TRBD2 matching 10 bases. The CDR3 runs to 14 residues. V lost 4 bases, J lost 7 bases, and 8 bases stayed unmatched. Germline lookup yields CDR1 SGHRS and CDR2 YFSETQ. CDR3 sequence: CASSRTAGGLEQYF. The CDR3 nucleotides read TGCGCCAGCAGCCGAACAGCGGGAGGGCTTGAGCAGTACTTC.

The chain employs TRBV15 and TRBJ2-7; TRBD1 aligns across 7 bases. This CDR3 comprises 12 residues. J gave up 12 bases and V 0 bases, and 5 bases lay outside the gene matches. Per the germline V gene, CDR1 is LNHNV and CDR2 is YYDKDF (reference sequence). In DNA, the CDR3 is TGTGCCACCAGCAGAGATTGGGACAGTCTGTACTTC. This codes for CATSRDWDSLYF.

The chain is built from TRBV29-1 and TRBJ2-3; 8 nucleotides align to TRBD2. CDR3 length: 14 amino acids. Germline loops: CDR1 SQVTM, CDR2 ANQGSEA. With V trimmed by 4 bases and J by 4 bases, 7 bases remained unmatched. CDR3 DNA: TGCAGCGTTGTTTTAGCGGGACGGGCAGATACGCAGTATTTT. Protein: CSVVLAGRADTQYF.

The J gene is TRBJ2-3, the V gene TRBV7-8; 10 bases are a match to TRBD1. The V gene's germline CDR1 is SGHVS and CDR2 FQNEAQ. The CDR3 is 16 residues long. Trimming at V came to 5 bases and at J to 4 bases, leaving 9 bases not matched to a gene. The CDR3 coding sequence is TGTGCCAGCAGCCCCAGACCGGGACAGGGGCCAGATACGCAGTATTTT. Amino acid sequence: CASSPRPGQGPDTQYF.

In nucleotides, the CDR3 is TGTGCCAGCAGTTCTCAGGGGGGCGTATCGGGAAACACCATATATTTT. Its protein is CASSSQGGVSGNTIYF. The chain combines TRBV27 with TRBJ1-3; 7 positions agree with TRBD1. The ends lost 4 bases at V and 4 bases at J; junction bases unmatched: 10. The germline V gene encodes CDR1 MNHEY and CDR2 SMNVEV (reference sequence). The CDR3 runs 16 residues.

V gene TRBV14 combines with J gene TRBJ2-4; 7 bases align to TRBD1. J lost 6 bases, V lost 2 bases, and 7 bases had no gene match. There are 15 residues in the CDR3. Germline V gene lookup returns CDR1 SGHDN and CDR2 FVKESK. The CDR3 protein is CASSQTKTGINIQYF. In DNA, the CDR3 is TGTGCCAGCAGCCAAACGAAGACAGGGATAAACATTCAGTACTTC.

V usage is TRBV7-3 and J usage is TRBJ2-3, with 8 bases lining up with TRBD2. J lost 0 bases, V lost 0 bases, and 2 bases had no gene match. Germline V gives CDR1 SGHTA, CDR2 FQGTGA. The CDR3 length is 16 residues. CDR3 DNA sequence: TGTGCCAGCAGCTTAACTAGCGGGACTAGCACAGATACGCAGTATTTT. Translated, it gives CASSLTSGTSTDTQYF.

The chain couples TRBV6-5 to TRBJ1-2; D remains ambiguous. In germline, CDR1 is MNHEY, CDR2 SVGAGI. V gave up 0 bases and J gave up 2 bases, with 10 bases separating them. The CDR3 length is 15 residues. CDR3 loop: CASSYSGRRNYGYTF. The DNA for the CDR3 is TGTGCCAGCAGTTACTCTGGGAGAAGGAACTATGGCTACACCTTC.

A remark on this clone: With a much larger clone just one base away, this may be a read error. J is TRBJ2-7 and V is TRBV7-9, with D tentatively TRBD2 (6 bases). Between the trimmed V and J ends, which lost 1 base and 0 bases, there was a span of 7 bases. The germline CDR1 and CDR2 sequences are SEHNR and FQNEAQ (reference sequence). The CDR3 is 14 residues long. CDR3 bases: TGTGCCAGCAGCTTAGACGGGAGCTCCTACGAGCAGTACTTC. It is translated as CASSLDGSSYEQYF.

For the CDR3, the DNA is TGTGCCTGGAGTCGAACTCTAGCGGGAGGGCGGTCAAATGAGCAGTTCTTC. Translating gives CAWSRTLAGGRSNEQFF. This rearrangement joins TRBV30 to TRBJ2-1, with TRBD2 identical over 12 bases. The CDR3 spans 17 residues. The trim removed 2 bases at V and 7 bases at J, leaving 12 bases unmatched. Germline CDR1 and CDR2: GTSNPN and SVGIG (reference sequence).

The chain uses TRBV5-6 and TRBJ1-3; a weak D match, TRBD1 (6 bases). V shed 0 bases and J shed 4 bases, with 11 bases lying between them. The CDR3 runs to 15 residues. Germline values: CDR1 SGHDT, CDR2 YYEEEE. DNA for the CDR3: TGTGCCAGCAGCTTGGAACAGGGTTTGGGAAACACCATATATTTT. Its translation: CASSLEQGLGNTIYF.

CDR3 sequence reads: CSAFLPGQNYGYTF. CDR3 bases: TGCAGCGCATTCCTCCCCGGACAGAACTATGGCTACACCTTC. The chain couples TRBV29-1 to TRBJ1-2, with D possibly being TRBD1 (6 bases). Germline values: CDR1 SQVTM, CDR2 ANQGSEA. The CDR3 is made up of 14 amino acids. The germline V and J ends were trimmed by 7 bases and 2 bases, with 17 bases remaining between them. Supplemented by reference TRBV29-1 and TRBJ1-2, the full variable domain reads SAVISQKPSRDICQRGTSLTIQCQVDSQVTMMFWYRQQPGQSLTLIATANQGSEATYESGFVIDKFPISRPNLTFSTLTVSNMSPEDSSIYLCSAFLPGQNYGYTFGSGTRLTVV.

The chain joins TRBV5-1 to TRBJ1-2; 9 positions agree with TRBD1. Germline CDR1 SGHRS, CDR2 YFSETQ. With 4 bases clipped from V and 2 bases from J, the junction kept 3 bases outside the gene matches. The CDR3 runs to 14 residues. CDR3 coding DNA: TGCGCCAGCAGCAGGGACAGGGCCAACTATGGCTACACCTTC. Translated: CASSRDRANYGYTF.

V gene TRBV7-3 combines with J gene TRBJ1-2; 9 bases align to TRBD1. The germline gives CDR1 SGHTA, CDR2 FQGTGA. Trimming removed 5 bases from V and 4 bases from J; junction bases left unmatched: 8. The CDR3 consists of 15 residues. The CDR3 reads CASSQTGGAGYGYTF. The CDR3 DNA reads TGTGCCAGCAGCCAAACAGGGGGCGCGGGCTATGGCTACACCTTC.

This chain links TRBV25-1 with TRBJ1-2; TRBD1 is a possible D gene (5 bases). Trimming shortened V by 4 bases and J by 3 bases, and 15 bases separated the two germline ends. The CDR3 contains 15 residues. The germline V gene has CDR1 MGHDK and CDR2 SYGVNS. CDR3 DNA sequence: TGTGCCAGCAGTGCCCGGGAGGGGAGTTACTATGGCTACACCTTC. It encodes CASSAREGSYYGYTF.

V and J are TRBV5-1 and TRBJ2-7; 15 bases match TRBD2. Germline CDR1 reads SGHRS; CDR2 reads YFSETQ. The V segment lost 5 bases and the J segment 2 bases; nucleotides outside the gene matches: 14. The CDR3 length is 19 residues. In nucleotides, the CDR3 is TGCGCCAGCAGTTATCTAGGGACTAGCGGGAGGAGTTATCCCTACGAGCAGTACTTC. Its translation: CASSYLGTSGRSYPYEQYF.

This rearrangement joins TRBV30 to TRBJ2-2; tentative D call: TRBD1 (6 bases). Germline values: CDR1 GTSNPN, CDR2 SVGIG (reference sequence). The CDR3 runs 12 residues. V dropped 4 bases and J dropped 6 bases, with 9 bases sitting between them. The CDR3 here is CAWIRGAGELFF. CDR3 DNA: TGTGCCTGGATCAGGGGTGCCGGGGAGCTGTTTTTT.

This sequence joins TRBV29-1 and TRBJ2-3; tentatively, D is TRBD1 (5 bases). Germline CDR1 reads SQVTM; CDR2 reads ANQGSEA. V lost 3 bases to trimming and J lost 1 base, with 11 bases between them. CDR3 length equals 14 residues. The CDR3 here is CSVDGQGRTDTQYF. For the CDR3, the DNA is TGCAGCGTTGATGGGCAGGGCCGCACAGATACGCAGTATTTT.

The rearrangement uses TRBV29-1 and TRBJ1-2, with 8 bases that match TRBD1. CDR3 length: 12 amino acids. V lost 2 bases and J lost 4; bases outside the gene matches: 0. Looked up from germline, CDR1 is SQVTM and CDR2 is ANQGSEA. The chain's CDR3 is CSVETGGYGYTF. The DNA for the CDR3 is TGCAGCGTTGAAACAGGGGGCTATGGCTACACCTTC.

The rearrangement uses TRBV28 and TRBJ1-1, with unresolved D. V was trimmed by 7 bases and J by 3 bases, leaving 12 bases between them. Germline V gene lookup returns CDR1 MDHEN and CDR2 SYDVKM. This CDR3 contains 13 residues. This CDR3 reads CASTPTHDTEAFF. In DNA form, the CDR3 reads TGTGCCAGCACTCCTACCCACGACACTGAAGCTTTCTTT.

The rearrangement uses TRBV5-4 and TRBJ2-5; the D gene is possibly TRBD2 (6 bases). The CDR3 sequence is 13 residues long. CDR1 and CDR2 from the germline V gene are SGHNT and YYREEE (reference sequence). Trimming pared 7 bases from V and 7 bases from J, leaving 17 bases between. The CDR3 loop is CASEGGSGGTQYF. The CDR3 bases are TGTGCCAGCGAAGGCGGGTCCGGGGGGACCCAGTACTTC. The full variable domain, in which reference TRBV5-4 and TRBJ2-5 provide the parts outside the CDR3, is ETGVTQSPTHLIKTRGQQVTLRCSSQSGHNTVSWYQQALGQGPQFIFQYYREEENGRGNFPPRFSGLQFPNYSSELNVNALELDDSALYLCASEGGSGGTQYFGPGTRLLVL.